The rows below give T cell receptor beta chains drawn from one sample of a study of response to subunit inactivated influenza vaccine. Via MiXCR, TCRdb re-called the RT-PCR reads, giving one row per CDR3 protein. The sample contains approximately 500,000 distinct CDR3 sequences, 11% to 15% of which appear only once. The source was PBMCs from blood, collected 11 to 12 days after vaccination. Source of these receptors: a man aged 50-59 years who received an inactivated influenza vaccine. CDR3s include the opening cysteine and the closing phenylalanine or tryptophan. The D gene is left open where the match is weak. The size entry is marked missing in some rows and otherwise reads once, few, many or a size class.

clone size	V gene	J gene	D gene	CDR3 protein	CDR3 DNA
-	TRBV10-3	TRBJ1-1	-	CAISRSGTEAFF	TGTGCCATCAGCAGATCGGGCACTGAAGCTTTCTTT
few	TRBV6-2/TRBV6-3	TRBJ2-7	-	CASSRRQGGYEQYF	TGTGCCAGCAGCCGCCGCCAGGGTGGGTACGAGCAGTACTTC
few	TRBV3-1	TRBJ1-1	-	CASSQEGGVSTEAFF	TGTGCCAGCAGCCAAGAAGGCGGGGTCAGTACTGAAGCTTTCTTT
-	TRBV20-1	TRBJ2-7	-	CSALGTYSSYEQYF	TGCAGTGCTCTTGGGACTTATAGCTCCTACGAGCAGTACTTC
-	TRBV10-2	TRBJ2-7	-	CASSELTELTYEQYF	TGCGCCAGCAGTGAGCTGACAGAACTCACCTACGAGCAGTACTTC
-	TRBV14	TRBJ2-1	-	CASSQLMNNEQFF	TGTGCCAGCAGCCAATTGATGAACAATGAGCAGTTCTTC
-	TRBV12-3/TRBV12-4	TRBJ1-2	TRBD1	CASSLNDRAANYGYTF	TGTGCCAGCAGTCTGAACGACAGGGCTGCTAACTATGGCTACACCTTC
-	TRBV5-1	TRBJ2-3	-	CASSLGWRGNTDTQYF	TGCGCCAGCAGCTTAGGTTGGAGGGGAAACACAGATACGCAGTATTTT
many	TRBV12-3/TRBV12-4	TRBJ2-1	-	CASSNDVGGEQFF	TGTGCCAGCAGTAACGACGTTGGGGGGGAGCAGTTCTTC
-	TRBV7-9	TRBJ1-4	-	CASSLATTNEKLFF	TGTGCCAGCAGCTTAGCTACAACTAATGAAAAACTGTTTTTT
few	TRBV5-1	TRBJ1-1	TRBD1	CASSLVQGMNTEAFF	TGCGCCAGCAGCTTGGTACAGGGGATGAACACTGAAGCTTTCTTT
-	TRBV4-3	TRBJ1-6	-	CASSQDRTTNNSPLHF	TGCGCCAGCAGCCAAGATCGCACGACTAATAATTCACCCCTCCACTTT
few	TRBV20-1	TRBJ2-1	TRBD2	CSANRLAEGAEQFF	TGCAGTGCCAACCGACTAGCGGAGGGGGCTGAGCAGTTCTTC
few	TRBV7-2	TRBJ2-4	-	CASSLWLAREAKNIQYF	TGTGCCAGCAGCTTATGGTTAGCCAGGGAAGCCAAAAACATTCAGTACTTC
many	TRBV25-1	TRBJ1-2	-	CASSDEGGYGYTF	TGTGCCAGCAGTGATGAGGGGGGCTATGGCTACACCTTC
-	TRBV10-1	TRBJ1-1	-	CASRHRENTEAFF	TGCGCCAGTCGCCACAGGGAGAACACTGAAGCTTTCTTT
many	TRBV10-3	TRBJ2-5	TRBD1	CAISDGTGGRQETQYF	TGTGCCATCAGTGACGGGACAGGGGGTCGACAAGAGACCCAGTACTTC
-	TRBV5-1	TRBJ2-1	TRBD2	CASSWGTSGDEQFF	TGCGCCAGCAGCTGGGGGACTAGCGGGGATGAGCAGTTCTTC
many	TRBV20-1	TRBJ2-3	TRBD2	CSAPTSGRTDTQYF	TGCAGTGCTCCGACTAGCGGGAGAACAGATACGCAGTATTTT
-	TRBV5-1	TRBJ1-2	-	CASSLEATSNYGYTF	TGCGCCAGCAGCTTGGAGGCCACTTCTAACTATGGCTACACCTTC
-	TRBV12-3/TRBV12-4	TRBJ1-6	TRBD1	CASSSGGFGSPLHF	TGTGCCAGCAGCTCAGGGGGCTTCGGCTCACCCCTCCACTTT
few	TRBV4-3	TRBJ1-2	-	CASSQAGRENGYTF	TGCGCCAGCAGCCAAGCTGGCAGAGAAAATGGCTACACCTTC
-	TRBV7-2	TRBJ2-7	TRBD1	CASSPSTGGGYEQYF	TGTGCCAGCAGCCCCTCGACAGGGGGCGGATACGAGCAGTACTTC
many	TRBV12-3/TRBV12-4	TRBJ2-3	TRBD2	CASSFQWLAGVTDTQYF	TGTGCCAGCAGTTTTCAGTGGCTAGCGGGAGTTACAGATACGCAGTATTTT
few	TRBV11-2	TRBJ2-1	TRBD2	CASSSTSVSEQFF	TGTGCCAGCAGCTCGACTAGCGTCAGTGAGCAGTTCTTC
few	TRBV28	TRBJ2-7	-	CASSWRDILYEQYF	TGTGCCAGCAGTTGGCGGGATATTCTATACGAGCAGTACTTC
many	TRBV18	TRBJ2-5	-	CASSPGSETQYF	TGTGCCAGCAGCCCGGGGTCGGAGACCCAGTACTTC
-	TRBV5-4	TRBJ2-1	-	CASSFGGGGAYNEQFF	TGTGCCAGCAGCTTTGGGGGCGGGGGTGCCTACAATGAGCAGTTCTTC
-	TRBV29-1	TRBJ2-5	TRBD1	CSGGQTGETQYF	TGCAGCGGTGGACAGACAGGGGAGACCCAGTACTTC
few	TRBV5-1	TRBJ2-3	TRBD1	CASSLGQGNGDTQYF	TGCGCCAGCAGCCTGGGACAGGGTAACGGCGATACGCAGTATTTT
-	TRBV10-3	TRBJ2-2	-	CAITGSWETGELFF	TGTGCCATCACAGGCAGTTGGGAAACCGGGGAGCTGTTTTTT
many	TRBV12-3/TRBV12-4	TRBJ2-7	TRBD1	CASSIGTGSSYEQYF	TGTGCCAGCAGTATTGGGACAGGGAGCTCCTACGAGCAGTACTTC
-	TRBV10-3	TRBJ2-1	TRBD2	CAISDRTSLFF	TGTGCCATCAGTGACCGGACTAGCCTTTTCTTC
-	TRBV12-3/TRBV12-4	TRBJ2-1	TRBD1	CASREDRDRGNEQFF	TGTGCCAGCAGAGAAGACAGGGATAGGGGGAATGAGCAGTTCTTC
-	TRBV7-9	TRBJ1-1	-	CASSLITKNTEAFF	TGTGCCAGCAGCCTTATCACGAAAAACACTGAAGCTTTCTTT
-	TRBV6-6	TRBJ1-1	TRBD1	CASSFGLKTGGQLGEAFF	TGTGCCAGCAGTTTTGGGCTAAAGACAGGGGGTCAGTTGGGTGAAGCTTTCTTT
few	TRBV18	TRBJ2-2	-	CASSPEGRELFF	TGTGCCAGCTCCCCGGAGGGCCGGGAGCTGTTTTTT
-	TRBV5-4	TRBJ2-6	-	CASSFGTGANVLTF	TGTGCCAGCAGCTTTGGGACTGGGGCCAACGTCCTGACTTTC
few	TRBV20-1	TRBJ2-3	-	CSAIDESTDTQYF	TGCAGTGCTATTGATGAGAGCACAGATACGCAGTATTTT
few	TRBV20-1	TRBJ1-6	TRBD1	CSARDNRGNSPLHF	TGCAGTGCTAGAGATAACAGGGGGAATTCACCCCTCCACTTT
-	TRBV12-3/TRBV12-4	TRBJ2-1	TRBD2	CASSLGGASGNEQFF	TGTGCCAGCAGTTTGGGTGGGGCTAGCGGCAATGAGCAGTTCTTC
many	TRBV6-6	TRBJ2-1	-	CASSYLDEQFF	TGTGCCAGCAGTTACTTGGATGAGCAGTTCTTC
-	TRBV4-1	TRBJ2-5	-	CASSQDHGGGETQYF	TGCGCCAGCAGCCAAGATCACGGGGGCGGGGAGACCCAGTACTTC
-	TRBV15	TRBJ1-2	-	CATSLGTDSSYTF	TGTGCCACCAGCCTCGGGACCGACTCAAGCTACACCTTC
few	TRBV12-3/TRBV12-4	TRBJ2-1	TRBD2	CASSASAGGFYNEQFF	TGTGCCAGCAGTGCGTCAGCGGGAGGTTTCTACAATGAGCAGTTCTTC
many	TRBV7-9	TRBJ2-1	-	CASSLGGTEQFF	TGTGCCAGCAGTTTAGGGGGAACTGAGCAGTTCTTC